This T cell receptor beta chain comes out of a study of beta chain features in type 1 diabetes. Study-wide findings and caveats: Moderate yet significant TCRB CDR3 shortening was seen in Type 1 diabetes patients in all four CD4+ subsets.

By way of CD45RO/CCR7/CD25/CD127/CD95/CD27, the CD4+ regulatory, stem cell-like memory, central memory and naive cells were sorted. Between the trimmed V and J ends, which lost 0 bases and 0 bases, there was a span of 8 bases. The CDR3 is 15 amino acids. Germline CDR1 is LNHDA and CDR2 is SQIVND (reference sequence). Remarks on this clone: Antigen: not known.

The investigators reverse transcribed all of the isolated RNA, so they sequenced expressed TCRB transcripts. Libraries were prepared by immunoSEQ multiplex PCR; TCRdb keeps only in-frame clonotypes and omits some of them. The sample comprises 55,000 to 80,000 clones, almost 50% of which are singletons, and about 0.7% rests with the top ten. The TCR originated in a young man with type 1 diabetes. The J gene is TRBJ1-2, the V gene TRBV19, with D possibly TRBD1 on 6 matching bases. Sequencing input: central memory CD4+ T cells from blood. The CDR3 protein is CASSIETGSNYGYTF. The CDR3 DNA reads TGTGCCAGTAGTATAGAAACAGGGTCTAACTATGGCTACACCTTC.